These 32 T cell receptor beta chains originate from one sample sequenced in a study of blood T cell repertoires in COVID-19. TCRdb keeps only in-frame clones here, not all; method: immunoSEQ multiplex PCR. Among roughly 300,000 clones, 80% to 90% were seen once, and the ten largest hold around 4%. The sequencing sample was made of PBMCs or T cells enriched from blood (not recorded which). All receptors derive from a woman aged 40 to 49 with acute COVID-19.

For the CDR3, the DNA is TGTGCCAGCAGTTTGTTCCAGACAGGGAAGGGGCCCCAGCATTTT. Encoded protein: CASSLFQTGKGPQHF. The V and J genes are TRBV28 and TRBJ1-5; TRBD1 matches at 7 bases. Germline CDR1 reads MDHEN; CDR2 reads SYDVKM. This CDR3 has 15 residues. V lost 3 bases to trimming and J lost 9 bases; unmatched junction nucleotides: 11.

In this sample, this clone turned up a few times. This chain uses TRBV2 with TRBJ1-6, with 7 bases lining up with TRBD1. This CDR3 has 15 amino acids. CDR1 and CDR2 from the germline V gene are SNHLY and FYNNEI. With V trimmed by 4 bases and J by 9 bases, 9 bases remained unmatched. The CDR3 loop reads CASSGGGTVASPLHF. CDR3 nucleotide sequence: TGTGCCAGCAGTGGGGGCGGGACAGTGGCTTCACCCCTCCACTTT.

This chain links TRBV18 with TRBJ2-7; 11 positions match TRBD1. Germline loops: CDR1 KGHSH, CDR2 LQKENI. Trimming cost V 4 bases and J 6 bases; bases outside gene matches: 8. The CDR3 runs to 15 residues. The CDR3: CASSLNIGTGGEQYF. The DNA for the CDR3 is TGTGCCAGCTCACTTAATATAGGGACAGGGGGCGAGCAGTACTTC.

V is TRBV14 and J is TRBJ2-5; D possibly corresponds to TRBD2 (7 bases). Trimming cost V 1 base and J 5 bases, with 14 bases left between them. Germline lookup yields CDR1 SGHDN and CDR2 FVKESK. The CDR3 consists of 15 residues. The CDR3 protein is CASSQGGGLAETQYF. For the CDR3, the DNA is TGTGCCAGCAGCCAAGGGGGGGGGCTCGCGGAGACCCAGTACTTC.

The chain is built from TRBV15 and TRBJ2-1, with D hard to call. CDR1 and CDR2 (germline): LNHNV, YYDKDF (reference sequence). The ends were cut back, 5 bases at V and 9 bases at J, with 11 bases in the middle. The CDR3 is 12 amino acids. In DNA form, the CDR3 reads TGTGCCACCAGCCAGGAAATACCTGAGCAGTTCTTC. Protein product: CATSQEIPEQFF.

The chain combines TRBV5-6 with TRBJ2-7, with 8 bases aligning to TRBD1. The CDR3 extends over 15 amino acids. Per the germline V gene, CDR1 is SGHDT and CDR2 is YYEEEE. J gave up 3 bases and V 1 base, and 6 bases lay outside the gene matches. The CDR3 DNA follows: TGTGCCAGCAGCTTGAGAGGACAGGGAGACTACGAGCAGTACTTC. Translating gives CASSLRGQGDYEQYF.

The rearrangement uses TRBV6-5 and TRBJ2-5; TRBD2 is a possible D gene (5 bases). The V end lost 2 bases, the J end lost 4 bases, and 11 bases lay between the germline ends. Germline V gives CDR1 MNHEY, CDR2 SVGAGI. The CDR3 consists of 14 residues. CDR3 DNA sequence: TGTGCCAGCAGTTACCGAGGGCCAGTAGAGACCCAGTACTTC. Translating it yields CASSYRGPVETQYF.

The genes are TRBV7-9 and TRBJ2-1; the D is unclear. The CDR3 has 13 amino acids. V lost 3 bases and J 7 bases, leaving 10 bases between the germline ends. The germline CDR1 and CDR2 sequences are SEHNR and FQNEAQ (reference sequence). The CDR3 region has the DNA TGTGCCAGCAGCTTGGTCCTAGAAAATGAGCAGTTCTTC. Translated, it gives CASSLVLENEQFF.

V is TRBV19 and J is TRBJ1-5, with 7 bases fitting TRBD1. Germline V gene sequence: CDR1 LNHDA, CDR2 SQIVND (reference sequence). Trimming took 10 bases from V and 1 from J; bases not matched to a gene: 10. The CDR3 contains 15 residues. CDR3 sequence: CATTTGALSNQPQHF. CDR3 DNA: TGTGCCACGACTACAGGGGCTTTAAGCAATCAGCCCCAGCATTTT.

The chain employs TRBV7-2 and TRBJ2-5, with TRBD2 as a possible D gene (5 bases). This CDR3 spans 13 amino acids. Germline CDR1 and CDR2: SGHTA and FQGNSA. Trimming shortened V by 7 bases and J by 2 bases, and 11 bases separated the two germline ends. This chain's CDR3 is CASTYSAQETQYF. The CDR3 DNA reads TGTGCCAGCACCTATAGCGCTCAAGAGACCCAGTACTTC.

This clone was detected once. The J gene is TRBJ1-1, the V gene TRBV6-4, with 12 bases aligning to TRBD1. This CDR3 region has 17 residues. The junction had 13 bases not matched to a gene; V was cut back by 5 bases and J by 6 bases. Germline V CDR1 and CDR2: MRHNA, SNTAGT. The CDR3 is CASSPGQGARARAEAFF. CDR3 nucleotides: TGTGCCAGCAGTCCGGGACAGGGGGCACGGGCGAGGGCTGAAGCTTTCTTT.

The CDR3 nucleotides read TGTGCCAGCAGTGGGTATCCCGGGACAAACTATGGCTACACCTTC. It codes for CASSGYPGTNYGYTF. The chain is built from TRBV25-1 and TRBJ1-2, with a tentative D call TRBD1 (6 bases). This CDR3 is built from 15 residues. Looked up from germline, CDR1 is MGHDK and CDR2 is SYGVNS. Trimming cost V 4 bases and J 2 bases, with 14 bases left between them.

This chain links TRBV4-2 with TRBJ1-5, with D perhaps TRBD1 (6 bases). The V and J ends lost 1 base and 4 bases respectively, with 11 bases between them. This CDR3 has 15 residues. Germline lookup yields CDR1 LGHNA and CDR2 YNFKEQ. The CDR3: CASSQVWQGNQPQHF. In DNA form, the CDR3 reads TGTGCCAGCAGCCAAGTTTGGCAGGGGAATCAGCCCCAGCATTTT.

V usage is TRBV7-3 and J usage is TRBJ1-4; D gene uncertain. Germline CDR1 and CDR2: SGHTA and FQGTGA. This CDR3 region has 13 residues. V shed 5 bases and J shed 8 bases, with 12 bases lying between them. In DNA form, the CDR3 reads TGTGCCAGCAGCACGGGCCGAGGGGAAAAACTGTTTTTT. Encoded protein: CASSTGRGEKLFF.

The rearrangement links TRBV5-4 to TRBJ1-1, with TRBD1 matching over 8 bases. After removal of 3 bases from V and 10 bases from J, the junction contained 8 bases not matched to a gene. CDR1 SGHNT and CDR2 YYREEE come from the germline V gene (reference sequence). The CDR3 length is 13 residues. CDR3 sequence: CASSSDRGLRAFF. CDR3 nucleotide sequence: TGTGCCAGCAGCTCAGACAGGGGATTACGAGCTTTCTTT. The variable domain in full, completed from reference TRBV5-4 and TRBJ1-1, reads ETGVTQSPTHLIKTRGQQVTLRCSSQSGHNTVSWYQQALGQGPQFIFQYYREEENGRGNFPPRFSGLQFPNYSSELNVNALELDDSALYLCASSSDRGLRAFFGQGTRLTVV.

This clone was seen a handful of times. The chain couples TRBV6-5 to TRBJ2-1; no definite D call. The CDR3 has 14 amino acids. V lost 7 bases and J 8 bases, leaving 18 bases between the germline ends. Germline V gives CDR1 MNHEY, CDR2 SVGAGI. CDR3 nucleotide sequence: TGTGCCAGCAAACTTCTCCGCCTTGTGGATGAGCAGTTCTTC. It encodes CASKLLRLVDEQFF.

The J gene is TRBJ1-6, the V gene TRBV6-6, with 8 positions matching TRBD1. CDR1 MNHNY and CDR2 SVGAGI come from the germline V gene (reference sequence). V gave up 6 bases and J gave up 9 bases; unmatched junction bases: 7. The CDR3 has 14 amino acids. The CDR3 DNA sequence: TGTGCCAGCAGCCCGGGACAGGCGGGTTCACCCCTCCACTTT. As protein: CASSPGQAGSPLHF.

The V call is TRBV6-1, the J call TRBJ1-5, with D unclear. The CDR3 is 13 amino acids. Between the trimmed V and J ends, which lost 8 bases and 4 bases, there was a span of 12 bases. CDR1 and CDR2 from the germline V gene are MNHNS and SASEGT. As DNA, the CDR3 is TGTGCCAGCGGAAGCGCCCTGAATCAGCCCCAGCATTTT. Residues: CASGSALNQPQHF.

This chain links TRBV5-4 with TRBJ2-1; D uncertain. The germline CDR1 and CDR2 sequences are SGHNT and YYREEE (reference sequence). The CDR3 is 14 amino acids. V was shortened by 0 bases and J by 5 bases, with 9 bases between the two germline ends. The CDR3 spells CASSLGQANNEQFF. In DNA form, the CDR3 reads TGTGCCAGCAGCTTGGGGCAGGCAAACAATGAGCAGTTCTTC. The whole variable domain, remainder taken from reference TRBV5-4 and TRBJ2-1, is ETGVTQSPTHLIKTRGQQVTLRCSSQSGHNTVSWYQQALGQGPQFIFQYYREEENGRGNFPPRFSGLQFPNYSSELNVNALELDDSALYLCASSLGQANNEQFFGPGTRLTVL.

The chain couples TRBV5-4 to TRBJ1-3; D perhaps matches TRBD1 (5 bases). The CDR3 consists of 16 residues. Trimming cost V 0 bases and J 0 bases, with 10 bases left between them. The germline V gene has CDR1 SGHNT and CDR2 YYREEE (reference sequence). The DNA for the CDR3 is TGTGCCAGCAGCTTGGCAGGGCTGAACTCTGGAAACACCATATATTTT. Translation gives CASSLAGLNSGNTIYF.

This sequence joins TRBV2 and TRBJ2-1; TRBD2 aligns across 7 bases. CDR1 and CDR2 (germline): SNHLY, FYNNEI. The CDR3 runs to 17 residues. Losses at the gene ends were 0 bases for V and 0 bases for J; bases not matched to a gene: 5. The CDR3 DNA follows: TGTGCCAGCAGTGAAGCGGTCGGCGGGAGCTCCTACAATGAGCAGTTCTTC. As protein: CASSEAVGGSSYNEQFF. The full variable domain, rest sourced from reference TRBV2 and TRBJ2-1, is EPEVTQTPSHQVTQMGQEVILRCVPISNHLYFYWYRQILGQKVEFLVSFYNNEISEKSEIFDDQFSVERPDGSNFTLKIRSTKLEDSAMYFCASSEAVGGSSYNEQFFGPGTRLTVL.

This chain connects TRBV9 to TRBJ1-2; D not resolved. Trimming removed 4 bases from V and 6 bases from J, with 10 bases in between. CDR1 is SGDLS, CDR2 YYNGEE, per germline. This CDR3 is 12 amino acids long. The CDR3 DNA reads as TGTGCCAGCAGCAGTGGGCGGGATGGCTACACCTTC. Translation gives CASSSGRDGYTF.

V usage is TRBV29-1 and J usage is TRBJ1-1; D possibly corresponds to TRBD1 (6 bases). From germline, CDR1 is SQVTM and CDR2 ANQGSEA. CDR3 length: 13 amino acids. V lost 5 bases and J 1 base, leaving 11 bases between the germline ends. This CDR3 is CSVTWTANTEAFF. CDR3 bases: TGCAGCGTTACCTGGACAGCGAACACTGAAGCTTTCTTT.

The count of this clone is one. The chain recombines TRBV6-5 with TRBJ1-3, with 8 bases that match TRBD1. Germline-derived CDR1 and CDR2 are MNHEY and SVGAGI. Losses at the gene ends were 7 bases for V and 0 bases for J; bases not matched to a gene: 2. This CDR3 contains 14 residues. This CDR3 is CASNTGGSGNTIYF. The CDR3 DNA reads as TGTGCCAGCAACACAGGGGGCTCTGGAAACACCATATATTTT.

This clone has more than one count but fewer than ten. The gene calls are TRBV7-9 and TRBJ1-6; 8 bases map to TRBD1. Germline V gives CDR1 SEHNR, CDR2 FQNEAQ (reference sequence). The length of the CDR3 is 16 residues. V lost 5 bases to trimming and J lost 8 bases; unmatched junction nucleotides: 11. The DNA of the CDR3 is TGTGCCAGCAGCACGACAGGGACAGGCAATGATTCACCCCTCCACTTT. Protein: CASSTTGTGNDSPLHF.

Only one count was recorded for this clone. The V call is TRBV5-4, the J call TRBJ2-3, with D maybe TRBD2 (7 bases). Germline V gene data show CDR1 as SGHNT and CDR2 as YYREEE (reference sequence). The CDR3 has 17 amino acids. V shed 0 bases and J shed 0 bases, with 14 bases lying between them. The CDR3 region has the DNA TGTGCCAGCAGCTTGGAGGGGGGGAGGGCTAGCACAGATACGCAGTATTTT. Its protein is CASSLEGGRASTDTQYF.

The rearrangement uses TRBV24-1 and TRBJ2-3; possible D gene TRBD2, 7 bases. The V end was cut by 9 bases, the J end by 7 bases, with 19 bases between. The CDR3 totals 14 residues. The V gene's germline CDR1 is KGHDR and CDR2 SFDVKD. CDR3 amino acids: CATQGGAGSYTQYF. The DNA of the CDR3 is TGTGCCACCCAAGGGGGGGCCGGGAGTTATACGCAGTATTTT.

The chain has TRBV21-1 and TRBJ2-7; TRBD1 was called by the table and not checked on the DNA. TRBV21-1 constitutes a pseudogene. The CDR3 runs 15 residues. CDR3: CASSKQWTGIYEQYF. The CDR3 bases are TGTGCCAGCAGCAAACAATGGACAGGGATCTACGAGCAGTACTTC.

This clone was counted a few times. The DNA of the CDR3 is TGCGCCAGCAGCCAAGACACCGGGACAGGGTCTGGATATGGCTACACCTTC. This codes for CASSQDTGTGSGYGYTF. The chain employs TRBV4-1 and TRBJ1-2; TRBD1 aligns across 9 bases. Per the germline V gene, CDR1 is MGHRA and CDR2 is YSYEKL. J lost 5 bases, V lost 0 bases, and 10 bases had no gene match. The CDR3 contains 17 residues.

The rearrangement joins TRBV19 to TRBJ1-1, with a weak D call TRBD1 (5 bases). The CDR3 contains 14 residues. Per the germline V gene, CDR1 is LNHDA and CDR2 is SQIVND (reference sequence). V was clipped by 10 bases and J by 0 bases, with 15 bases between them. The CDR3 loop is CATRRGELNTEAFF. CDR3 sequence (DNA): TGTGCCACTAGACGGGGGGAATTGAACACTGAAGCTTTCTTT.

J is TRBJ1-1 and V is TRBV5-1, with D perhaps TRBD1 (5 bases). Trimming stripped 4 bases from V and 0 bases from J, with 10 bases between. Germline CDR1 SGHRS, CDR2 YFSETQ. This CDR3 contains 14 residues. CDR3 in amino acids: CASSGETVNTEAFF. DNA of the CDR3: TGCGCCAGCAGCGGAGAGACAGTGAACACTGAAGCTTTCTTT.

The chain employs TRBV29-1 and TRBJ2-2, with 14 bases matching TRBD2. Trimming removed 7 bases from V and 6 bases from J; junction bases left unmatched: 4. This CDR3 is 14 amino acids long. CDR1 and CDR2 (germline): SQVTM, ANQGSEA. The CDR3 spells CSGGLAGGPGELFF. CDR3 bases: TGCAGCGGCGGACTAGCGGGAGGACCCGGGGAGCTGTTTTTT.